These T cell receptor beta chains were read from a single sample in a study of cytomegalovirus exposure and HLA in healthy donors. Clones were read by immunoSEQ multiplex PCR, and TCRdb kept only the in-frame ones, dropping some. Altogether some 140,000 clones are present, around 79% being singletons, with the ten largest covering less than 8.5%. Sequencing used PBMCs. Receptors were obtained from a man aged 25 to 40 in good health and CMV-seropositive. Each CDR3 is given with its conserved first and last residue. A D gene is named only where the DNA matches it firmly. Expanded clones are given a class, and other clones once, few, many or no size at all.

TRBV29-1	13	-	-	TRBJ2-2	CSVETTNTGELFF	TGCAGCGTTGAAACAACAAACACCGGGGAGCTGTTTTTT
TRBV5-8	14	-	-	TRBJ1-1	CASSLSRPHTEAFF	TGTGCCAGCAGTCTCTCCAGGCCTCACACTGAAGCTTTCTTT
TRBV5-4	13	-	-	TRBJ1-5	CASSLGGDQPQHF	TGTGCCAGCAGCTTGGGTGGAGATCAGCCCCAGCATTTT
TRBV2	13	TRBD1	-	TRBJ2-5	CASHRGAGETQYF	TGTGCCAGTCACAGGGGGGCTGGAGAGACCCAGTACTTC
TRBV6-5	14	TRBD1	few	TRBJ1-1	CASSYPRQGAKAFF	TGTGCCAGCAGTTACCCCCGACAGGGGGCCAAAGCTTTCTTT
TRBV10-1	13	-	few	TRBJ1-1	CASSALGATEAFF	TGCGCCAGCAGTGCCTTGGGGGCCACTGAAGCTTTCTTT
TRBV5-1	14	-	-	TRBJ1-1	CASKLTVMNTEAFF	TGCGCCAGCAAACTGACAGTAATGAACACTGAAGCTTTCTTT
TRBV7-2	16	-	once	TRBJ1-2	CASSLNAGGLMNGYTF	TGTGCCAGCAGCCTCAACGCGGGGGGGCTTATGAATGGCTACACCTTC
TRBV30	14	TRBD1	-	TRBJ2-5	CASLGTGGRQTQYF	TGTGCCTCGTTAGGGACAGGGGGCCGGCAGACCCAGTACTTC
TRBV11-3	12	-	-	TRBJ2-2	CASSPSSGELFF	TGTGCCAGCAGCCCCTCCTCGGGGGAGCTGTTTTTT
TRBV2	13	-	-	TRBJ2-7	CASRAGEPYEQYF	TGTGCCAGCAGGGCAGGGGAACCCTACGAGCAGTACTTC
TRBV2	11	-	few	TRBJ1-4	CASSEEEKLFF	TGTGCCAGCAGTGAGGAGGAAAAACTGTTTTTT
TRBV10-1	13	-	few	TRBJ1-6	CASSGPRGSPLHF	TGCGCCAGCAGTGGCCCTCGGGGGTCACCCCTCCACTTT
TRBV5-1	17	TRBD2	-	TRBJ2-1	CASSRGLAGVIVHEQFF	TGCGCCAGCAGCCGGGGACTAGCGGGGGTAATTGTGCATGAGCAGTTCTTC
TRBV19	14	-	-	TRBJ1-1	CASSISQGSNEAFF	TGTGCCAGTAGTATCTCCCAGGGGTCGAATGAAGCTTTCTTT
TRBV14	15	TRBD2	-	TRBJ2-1	CASSMGLVFYNEQFF	TGTGCCAGCAGTATGGGACTAGTATTTTACAATGAGCAGTTCTTC
TRBV5-8	14	-	-	TRBJ1-4	CASSRMAGGEKLFF	TGTGCCAGCAGCCGCATGGCGGGGGGTGAAAAACTGTTTTTT
TRBV6-5	14	-	-	TRBJ2-3	CASSYSIQADTQYF	TGTGCCAGCAGTTACTCGATCCAGGCAGATACGCAGTATTTT
TRBV10-3	19	TRBD2	-	TRBJ2-3	CATWEGLAGRQDTGDTQYF	TGTGCCACCTGGGAGGGACTAGCGGGGAGACAAGACACGGGAGATACGCAGTATTTT
TRBV9	13	TRBD1	-	TRBJ1-2	CASSVTGNYGYTF	TGTGCCAGCAGCGTGACAGGGAACTATGGCTACACCTTC
TRBV25-1	17	TRBD2	-	TRBJ2-7	CASSDRLARKTSYEQYF	TGTGCCAGCAGTGACCGACTAGCGAGGAAAACCTCCTACGAGCAGTACTTC
TRBV7-9	15	-	-	TRBJ2-1	CASSLARGIGNEQFF	TGTGCCAGCAGCTTAGCCCGGGGGATCGGCAATGAGCAGTTCTTC
TRBV7-2	16	-	-	TRBJ1-4	CASSPSGGSLYEKLFF	TGTGCCAGCAGCCCATCAGGCGGGTCATTATATGAAAAACTGTTTTTT
TRBV30	12	TRBD2	-	TRBJ2-1	CAWSVRGGEQFF	TGTGCCTGGAGTGTACGGGGGGGCGAGCAGTTCTTC
TRBV27	14	-	-	TRBJ2-7	CASSYGGTAYEQYF	TGTGCCAGCAGTTACGGGGGTACCGCCTACGAGCAGTACTTC
TRBV6-1	15	-	-	TRBJ2-3	CASKRRPVSTDTQYF	TGTGCCAGCAAACGGCGGCCCGTCTCCACAGATACGCAGTATTTT